Reported below is one T cell receptor beta chain. This sample is drawn from a study of cytomegalovirus exposure and HLA in healthy donors. The wider study: A later analysis reported the 130 or so validation repertoires used the same platform as the roughly 670 first-cohort repertoires.

Germline V gene lookup returns CDR1 SGHDN and CDR2 FVKESK. Trimming pared 5 bases from V and 6 bases from J, leaving 21 bases between. This CDR3 region has 16 residues. The donors were part of the validation cohort of over a hundred subjects. That cohort was separate from the first cohort, which comprised several hundred subjects. Assay: immunoSEQ multiplex PCR; the TCRdb copy retains only in-frame clones and omits some. The sample consists of about 160,000 clones, about 86% of them appearing once. Sequenced input: PBMCs. The TCR originated in a woman aged 18-29 years in good health and CMV-seronegative. The chain couples TRBV14 to TRBJ2-3; D is possibly TRBD2 (5 bases). CDR3 amino acids: CASSGRLAVGEDTQYF. DNA of the CDR3: TGTGCCAGCAGCGGTCGACTGGCGGTTGGGGAGGATACGCAGTATTTT.